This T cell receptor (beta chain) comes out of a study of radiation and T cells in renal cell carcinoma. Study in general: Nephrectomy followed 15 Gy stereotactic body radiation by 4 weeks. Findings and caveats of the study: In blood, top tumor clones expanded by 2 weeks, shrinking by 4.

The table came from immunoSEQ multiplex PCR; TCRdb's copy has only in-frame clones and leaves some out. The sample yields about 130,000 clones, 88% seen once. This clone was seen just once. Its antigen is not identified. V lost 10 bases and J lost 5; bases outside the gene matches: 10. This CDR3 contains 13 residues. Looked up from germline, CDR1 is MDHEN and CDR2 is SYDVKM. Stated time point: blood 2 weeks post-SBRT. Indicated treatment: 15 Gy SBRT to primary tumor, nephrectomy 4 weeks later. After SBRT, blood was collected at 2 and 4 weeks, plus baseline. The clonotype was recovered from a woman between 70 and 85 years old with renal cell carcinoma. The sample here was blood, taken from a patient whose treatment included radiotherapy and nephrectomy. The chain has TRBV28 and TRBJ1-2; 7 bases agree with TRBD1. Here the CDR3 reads CATLDRREYGYTF. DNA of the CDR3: TGTGCCACGTTGGACAGGAGGGAATATGGCTACACCTTC.